The present entry profiles one T cell receptor beta chain with its context. Its binding antigen is unknown. No clone much larger than this one lies a single base away; base qualities are absent. Preparation of the library involved the immunoSEQ multiplex PCR assay. Regarding the original processing steps: A statistical classification framework was built to diagnose cytomegalovirus status from the catalog of TCR beta chain sequences. Held by TCRdb, this immuneACCESS table contains in-frame sequences only and omits some clones. Under half of the omission traces to an unresolved V gene where checked; the cause of the rest is unknown. V, J and clone size are taken as reported in that table, and D and trimming were inferred from the DNA itself. The sample table lists some 45,000 clones, about 90% of them with a count of one. Approximately 5.9% of the sample is taken by the ten largest. The data originate from a study of cytomegalovirus exposure and HLA in healthy donors (dated by TCRdb to about 2017). As for the study more broadly: According to a later analysis, the 100 to 150 validation repertoires were produced on the same platform as the roughly 600 repertoires of the first cohort. The aim of the study was to test whether cataloging public T cell receptors could identify signatures of past pathogen exposure. A separate validation cohort of over a hundred different subjects was used in addition to the roughly 670-subject first cohort. To predict cytomegalovirus infection status, the study brought together high-throughput TCR immunosequencing, statistical association of individual TCRs with disease status, and machine learning. Overall study results and their limits: Of the cluster scores, roughly 93% were above 0 in a later analysis, which found that TCRs clustered in the first cohort also tended to co-occur in the 95 to 150 validation repertoires. In vitro tests confirmed that a few of the cytomegalovirus-associated TCR beta chains recognize cytomegalovirus antigens. Most TCR sequences were observed very rarely across donors, whereas some public TCRs were present in many individuals. The classifier was reported to diagnose cytomegalovirus status with high specificity and sensitivity in both the original cohort and the validation cohort. A later analysis had no HLA typing for the validation cohort, so co-occurrence there was scored across all 110 or so repertoires. It was suggested by the authors that the approach could potentially be generalized to other disease states and immunological phenotypes. A total of fewer than 200 TCR beta chains were listed by the study as associated with cytomegalovirus.

Separate from the roughly 650-subject first cohort, the validation cohort of 90 to 150 subjects was the group to which the donors belonged. V is reduced by 0 bases and J by 0 bases, leaving a spacing of 5 bases between them. The CDR3 has 14 amino acids, counting the end cysteine and phenylalanine. The entry retains the CDR3 DNA only, 42 bases that are in frame from base 1. For CDR1 and CDR2, the germline V gene (reference sequence) lists SGHNT and YYREEE. The receptor comes from a man younger than 30 in good health and CMV-seronegative. Sequenced input: PBMCs. The sequence is built from TRBV5-4 and TRBJ2-3; perhaps TRBD2 is the D gene, with 5 bases matching. In nucleotide form, the sequence is TGTGCCAGCAGCTTGGGGGAGAGCACAGATACGCAGTATTTT. Translated, this is CASSLGESTDTQYF.